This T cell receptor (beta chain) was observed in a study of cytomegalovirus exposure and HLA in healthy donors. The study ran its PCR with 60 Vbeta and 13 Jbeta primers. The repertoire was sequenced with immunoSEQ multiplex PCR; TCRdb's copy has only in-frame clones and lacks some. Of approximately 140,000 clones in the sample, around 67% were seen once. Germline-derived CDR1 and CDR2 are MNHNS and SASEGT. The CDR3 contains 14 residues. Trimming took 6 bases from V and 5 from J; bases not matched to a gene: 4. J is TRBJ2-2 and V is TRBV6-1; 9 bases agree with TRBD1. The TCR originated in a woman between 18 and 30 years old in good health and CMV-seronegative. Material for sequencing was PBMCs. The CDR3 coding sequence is TGTGCCAGCAGCCGACAGGGGGAAACCGGGGAGCTGTTTTTT. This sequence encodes CASSRQGETGELFF.